A single sample is the source of the 4 T cell receptor beta chains below, sequenced in a study of T cells in Graves' hyperthyroidism and ophthalmopathy. Authors of the study amplified TCR beta CDR3 regions from RNA transcripts. First-round RT-PCR with HTBI primers amplified the TCR CDR3 region. One entry per CDR3 protein results from TCRdb running MiXCR on the multiplex PCR reads. The table records more than 650,000 distinct CDR3 sequences, about 14% of them present only once. Sequenced material: blood. These receptors originate from a woman aged 18 to 35 with Graves' hyperthyroidism.

This clonotype was counted between two and nine times. The J gene is TRBJ2-4, the V gene TRBV12-3 or TRBV12-4, with D possibly being TRBD1 or TRBD2 (5 bases each). This CDR3 has 15 amino acids. The V gene lost 8 bases and the J gene lost 2 bases, with 16 bases spanning the gap. In DNA form, the CDR3 reads TGTGCCAGCTCTGAGGGCAGGGAGACCAAAAACATTCAGTACTTC. It specifies CASSEGRETKNIQYF.

This clonotype has just a few counts. The chain joins TRBV19 to TRBJ2-1; 9 nucleotides line up with TRBD1. After removal of 5 bases from V and 7 bases from J, the junction contained 3 bases not matched to a gene. Germline V gives CDR1 LNHDA, CDR2 SQIVND (reference sequence). The CDR3 covers 13 residues. This chain's CDR3 is CASSRTGVNEQFF. The CDR3 DNA reads TGTGCCAGTAGTCGGACAGGGGTTAATGAGCAGTTCTTC.

This clonotype was recorded a few times. The V call is TRBV30, the J call TRBJ2-1; D ambiguous. The V end was cut by 3 bases, the J end by 3 bases, with 6 bases between. Germline values: CDR1 GTSNPN, CDR2 SVGIG (reference sequence). CDR3 size: 12 residues. CDR3 in DNA: TGTGCCTGGAGACCATTCTACAATGAGCAGTTCTTC. Amino acid sequence: CAWRPFYNEQFF.

This clonotype came up a few times. This sequence may be a read error, since a much larger clone differs from it by one base. The rearrangement uses TRBV6-2 or TRBV6-3 and TRBJ2-7; D might be TRBD1 (6 bases). This CDR3 has 13 residues. The germline CDR1 and CDR2 sequences are MNHEY and SVGEGT. The V and J ends lost 4 bases and 3 bases respectively, with 10 bases between them. CDR3 loop: CASSFGQIYEQYF. CDR3 DNA sequence: TGTGCCAGCAGTTTTGGACAGATCTACGAGCAGTACTTC.